These 32 T cell receptor beta chains came from one sample sequenced in a study of long-term antiretroviral therapy in people with HIV. With survey level as its setting, the immunoSEQ assay was v3.0. Some clones are missing from TCRdb's copy, which holds only in-frame ones; the method was immunoSEQ multiplex PCR. The sample includes about 14,000 clones, around 80% of them seen just once. Here the sequenced sample was unsorted PBMCs, taken 0.4 years after starting antiretroviral therapy. These receptors were collected from a man younger than 45 with HIV.

The gene calls are TRBV4-1 and TRBJ1-1; the D gene is possibly TRBD1 (5 bases). The CDR3 contains 13 residues. Germline CDR1 MGHRA, CDR2 YSYEKL. Trimming shortened V by 4 bases and J by 4 bases, and 10 bases separated the two germline ends. Written as DNA, the CDR3 is TGCGCCAGCAGCCCGGGGGGGGTCACTGAAGCTTTCTTT. Amino acids: CASSPGGVTEAFF.

This chain connects TRBV5-1 to TRBJ1-5; no firm D call. V was cut by 0 bases and J by 0 bases, with 16 bases left in between. In germline, CDR1 is SGHRS, CDR2 YFSETQ. This CDR3 is built from 18 residues. CDR3 in amino acids: CASSLGPNLGYSNQPQHF. The DNA of the CDR3 is TGCGCCAGCAGCTTGGGCCCGAACCTCGGATATAGCAATCAGCCCCAGCATTTT. Combining the CDR3 with reference TRBV5-1 and TRBJ1-5 gives the whole variable domain KAGVTQTPRYLIKTRGQQVTLSCSPISGHRSVSWYQQTPGQGLQFLFEYFSETQRNKGNFPGRFSGRQFSNSRSEMNVSTLELGDSALYLCASSLGPNLGYSNQPQHFGDGTRLSIL.

This chain uses TRBV11-2 with TRBJ2-1; 12 positions agree with TRBD2. V shed 5 bases and J 3 bases; nucleotides not matched to a gene: 5. The CDR3 totals 16 residues. The germline V gene encodes CDR1 SGHAT and CDR2 FQNNGV. In DNA, the CDR3 is TGTGCCAGCAGCCCCTCACTAGCGGGAGGCTACAATGAGCAGTTCTTC. Protein: CASSPSLAGGYNEQFF.

This clone is a singleton in its sample. The rearrangement joins TRBV15 to TRBJ2-3; D is possibly TRBD1 (5 bases). Trimming took 3 bases from V and 2 from J, leaving 6 bases between them. In germline, CDR1 is LNHNV, CDR2 YYDKDF (reference sequence). The CDR3 is 13 amino acids. DNA for the CDR3: TGTGCCACCAGCAGGGACATCACAGATACGCAGTATTTT. Its protein product is CATSRDITDTQYF.

This clone was seen only a few times. The chain links TRBV28 to TRBJ1-1; D not certain. Deletions cut 8 bases from V and 3 bases from J, with 10 bases between. This CDR3 is 12 amino acids long. Germline CDR1 MDHEN, CDR2 SYDVKM. The CDR3 nucleotides read TGTGCCAGCTCCCTCAGGCACACTGAAGCTTTCTTT. The encoded protein is CASSLRHTEAFF.

Comment on this clone: One end of the junction varies from germline; a read error may be responsible. V gene TRBV7-7 combines with J gene TRBJ2-1, with 7 bases identical to TRBD2. Germline V gene sequence: CDR1 SSHAT, CDR2 FNYEAQ (reference sequence). This CDR3 has 15 residues. The CDR3 sequence is CASSLGLAAYNEQFF. In DNA form, the CDR3 reads TGTGCTAGCAGCTTAGGCCTAGCGGCTTACAATGAGCAGTTCTTC. Full variable domain (missing parts from reference TRBV7-7 and TRBJ2-1): GAGVSQSPRYKVTKRGQDVTLRCDPISSHATLYWYQQALGQGPEFLTYFNYEAQPDKSGLPSDRFSAERPEGSISTLTIQRTEQRDSAMYRCASSLGLAAYNEQFFGPGTRLTVL.

V and J are TRBV30 and TRBJ2-7; D might be TRBD1 (5 bases). V lost 5 bases, J lost 4 bases, and 15 bases lay in between. In germline, CDR1 is GTSNPN, CDR2 SVGIG (reference sequence). CDR3 length equals 13 residues. CDR3 DNA sequence: TGTGCCTGGTCGACAGTGAACCCTTACGAGCAGTACTTC. Translating gives CAWSTVNPYEQYF.

The chain employs TRBV28 and TRBJ2-7, with a possible D match to TRBD1 (5 bases). This CDR3 spans 14 amino acids. The germline V gene has CDR1 MDHEN and CDR2 SYDVKM. With 3 bases removed from V and 5 bases from J, the gap between germline ends came to 14 bases. CDR3 region: CASSFRAGWNEQYF. The CDR3 nucleotides are TGTGCCAGCAGTTTTCGGGCAGGGTGGAACGAGCAGTACTTC.

The V and J genes are TRBV28 and TRBJ1-5; D remains ambiguous. V lost 5 bases, J lost 4 bases, and 12 bases lay in between. CDR3 length: 14 amino acids. Germline-derived CDR1 and CDR2 are MDHEN and SYDVKM. This chain's CDR3 is CASSKGGRNQPQHF. CDR3 coding DNA: TGTGCCAGCAGTAAAGGTGGACGGAATCAGCCCCAGCATTTT.

This rearrangement joins TRBV7-2 to TRBJ2-7; 14 nucleotides line up with TRBD2. The CDR3 runs 15 residues. Looked up from germline, CDR1 is SGHTA and CDR2 is FQGNSA. V shed 2 bases and J 5 bases; nucleotides not matched to a gene: 2. The CDR3 sequence: CASSLLGLAGDEQYF. In DNA form, the CDR3 reads TGTGCCAGCAGCTTATTGGGACTAGCGGGAGACGAGCAGTACTTC. Complete variable domain (other parts from reference TRBV7-2 and TRBJ2-7): GAGVSQSPSNKVTEKGKDVELRCDPISGHTALYWYRQSLGQGLEFLIYFQGNSAPDKSGLPSDRFSAERTGGSVSTLTIQRTQQEDSAVYLCASSLLGLAGDEQYFGPGTRLTVT.

J is TRBJ2-5 and V is TRBV4-2; no firm D call. CDR3 length: 20 amino acids. Germline CDR1 and CDR2: LGHNA and YNFKEQ. Trimming took off 0 bases at V and 0 bases at J, with 23 bases between the two ends. Here the CDR3 DNA reads TGTGCCAGCAGCCAAGATCTACCAACCCGGTCCGTGGGGTACCAAGAGACCCAGTACTTC. This codes for CASSQDLPTRSVGYQETQYF.

This chain uses TRBV5-1 with TRBJ1-4, with D perhaps TRBD1 (6 bases). The CDR3 length is 15 residues. Trimming cost V 0 bases and J 4 bases, with 10 bases left between them. Germline V gives CDR1 SGHRS, CDR2 YFSETQ. CDR3 loop: CASSLAQGFNEKLFF. CDR3 in DNA: TGCGCCAGCAGCTTGGCCCAGGGGTTTAATGAAAAACTGTTTTTT.

The J gene is TRBJ1-4, the V gene TRBV6-4; D is undetermined. Per the germline V gene, CDR1 is MRHNA and CDR2 is SNTAGT. V was cut by 6 bases and J by 2 bases, with 16 bases left in between. This CDR3 is 16 amino acids long. CDR3 sequence (DNA): TGTGCCAGCAGGCGGACCGAAGCAGGCACTAATGAAAAACTGTTTTTT. It specifies CASRRTEAGTNEKLFF.

The gene calls are TRBV5-8 and TRBJ2-3; the match to TRBD1 covers 8 bases. The germline CDR1 and CDR2 sequences are SGHTS and YDEGEE. CDR3 length equals 18 residues. Trimming at V came to 4 bases and at J to 5 bases, leaving 18 bases not matched to a gene. The CDR3 is CASSASRQGRVIRDTQYF. CDR3 nucleotide sequence: TGTGCCAGCAGCGCTTCCCGACAGGGGCGGGTCATCCGAGATACGCAGTATTTT.

This chain connects TRBV19 to TRBJ1-2; TRBD1 matches at 7 bases. Trimming at V came to 0 bases and at J to 0 bases, leaving 10 bases not matched to a gene. The CDR3 covers 18 residues. Germline CDR1 LNHDA, CDR2 SQIVND (reference sequence). The CDR3 nucleotides are TGTGCCAGTAGTATAGATCCGGGACAGTCTTATTCTAACTATGGCTACACCTTC. This encodes CASSIDPGQSYSNYGYTF.

This clone has more than one count but fewer than ten. The J gene is TRBJ2-7, the V gene TRBV4-3; TRBD1 aligns across 9 bases. The CDR3 runs to 19 residues. Germline values: CDR1 LGHNA, CDR2 YSLEER. J was trimmed by 2 bases and V by 1 base; bases with no gene match: 15. Here the CDR3 reads CASSQGRNGPDRGTYEQYF. CDR3 coding DNA: TGCGCCAGCAGCCAAGGACGAAATGGCCCCGACAGGGGGACCTACGAGCAGTACTTC.

The chain combines TRBV5-6 with TRBJ2-7, with D possibly TRBD1 on 6 matching bases. Germline loops: CDR1 SGHDT, CDR2 YYEEEE. This CDR3 contains 12 residues. V was cut by 6 bases and J by 3 bases, with 10 bases left in between. CDR3 nucleotides: TGTGCCAGCACGGACAGAGTCTACGAGCAGTACTTC. Amino acid sequence: CASTDRVYEQYF.

The CDR3 spells CSVLSTRRAFF. CDR3 in DNA: TGCAGCGTTCTTTCGACAAGGCGAGCTTTCTTT. The chain uses TRBV29-1 and TRBJ1-1; D is undetermined. Germline V gene lookup returns CDR1 SQVTM and CDR2 ANQGSEA. Trimming took off 5 bases at V and 10 bases at J, with 14 bases between the two ends. The CDR3 contains 11 residues.

The V gene is TRBV4-1, the J gene TRBJ1-2, with a possible D match to TRBD1 (6 bases). V was cut by 6 bases and J by 0 bases, with 14 bases left in between. The CDR3 covers 15 residues. Germline values: CDR1 MGHRA, CDR2 YSYEKL. This CDR3 reads CASSVPGTTNYGYTF. The CDR3, as DNA: TGCGCCAGCAGTGTCCCTGGGACAACTAACTATGGCTACACCTTC.

V usage is TRBV13 and J usage is TRBJ2-1; D call uncertain. CDR1 PRHDT and CDR2 FYEKMQ come from the germline V gene (reference sequence). This CDR3 has 15 residues. Trimming cost V 5 bases and J 0 bases, with 11 bases left between them. CDR3 sequence (DNA): TGTGCCAGCAGCCCAAACATGGGCTCCTACAATGAGCAGTTCTTC. This translates into CASSPNMGSYNEQFF.

This chain connects TRBV5-1 to TRBJ1-1; 8 bases match TRBD1. This CDR3 has 15 residues. The germline gives CDR1 SGHRS, CDR2 YFSETQ. V gave up 4 bases and J gave up 1 base; unmatched junction bases: 6. Written as DNA, the CDR3 is TGCGCCAGCAGCGAAAGACAGGGGACGAACACTGAAGCTTTCTTT. Protein sequence: CASSERQGTNTEAFF.

The chain employs TRBV11-2 and TRBJ2-7, with 8 bases lining up with TRBD2. Germline V gene lookup returns CDR1 SGHAT and CDR2 FQNNGV. The CDR3 is 16 amino acids. The V segment lost 1 base and the J segment 6 bases; nucleotides outside the gene matches: 11. The DNA of the CDR3 is TGTGCCAGCAGCTTAGTTTCCGGGACTAGTTTATCCGAGCAGTACTTC. Translation gives CASSLVSGTSLSEQYF.

The V call is TRBV2, the J call TRBJ1-2; D not certain. The germline V gene encodes CDR1 SNHLY and CDR2 FYNNEI. V lost 5 bases to trimming and J lost 2 bases, with 9 bases between them. The CDR3 is made up of 13 amino acids. The DNA for the CDR3 is TGTGCCAGCAGTCCGATCAAGAACTATGGCTACACCTTC. Its translation is CASSPIKNYGYTF.

This clone was recorded only once. V and J are TRBV2 and TRBJ1-5; TRBD1 matches at 9 bases. CDR1 and CDR2 from the germline V gene are SNHLY and FYNNEI. J was trimmed by 2 bases and V by 5 bases; bases with no gene match: 19. There are 20 residues in the CDR3. The CDR3 is CASSLPKDRGTTLGNQPQHF. As DNA, the CDR3 is TGTGCCAGCAGTCTACCCAAAGACAGGGGGACCACGTTGGGCAATCAGCCCCAGCATTTT.

This rearrangement joins TRBV13 to TRBJ1-3, with D possibly being TRBD1 (5 bases). CDR3 length equals 17 residues. The V gene lost 0 bases and the J gene lost 2 bases, with 14 bases spanning the gap. Germline CDR1 and CDR2: PRHDT and FYEKMQ (reference sequence). The CDR3 region is CASSLGFLLGAGNTIYF. DNA of the CDR3: TGTGCCAGCAGCTTAGGCTTCTTGTTGGGGGCTGGAAACACCATATATTTT. Full variable domain (rest looked up from reference TRBV13 and TRBJ1-3): AAGVIQSPRHLIKEKRETATLKCYPIPRHDTVYWYQQGPGQDPQFLISFYEKMQSDKGSIPDRFSAQQFSDYHSELNMSSLELGDSALYFCASSLGFLLGAGNTIYFGEGSWLTVV.

This chain uses TRBV5-4 with TRBJ1-2, with 12 bases lining up with TRBD1. The CDR3 totals 20 residues. Trimming took 4 bases from V and 3 from J; bases not matched to a gene: 19. Germline CDR1 is SGHNT and CDR2 is YYREEE (reference sequence). The CDR3 nucleotides are TGTGCCAGCAGCCCCGGGACAGGGGGCGCGTGGGGAAACCTATACTATGGCTACACCTTC. Translated, it gives CASSPGTGGAWGNLYYGYTF.

The CDR3 spells CASGLMGQGAFF. In DNA, the CDR3 is TGTGCTAGTGGTTTAATGGGACAGGGAGCTTTCTTT. The chain links TRBV12-5 to TRBJ1-1; 9 bases are a match to TRBD1. CDR1 is LGHNT, CDR2 FRNRAP, per germline. Trimming took 3 bases from V and 10 from J; bases not matched to a gene: 3. The CDR3 spans 12 residues.

The V gene is TRBV6-6, the J gene TRBJ1-3; no definite D call. V lost 11 bases and J 1 base, leaving 6 bases between the germline ends. The CDR3 length is 11 residues. The germline V gene encodes CDR1 MNHNY and CDR2 SVGAGI (reference sequence). The DNA of the CDR3 is TGTGCCGTCGGGTCTGGAAACACCATATATTTT. Residues: CAVGSGNTIYF.

The chain recombines TRBV7-6 with TRBJ2-2; D unresolved. Per the germline V gene, CDR1 is SGHVS and CDR2 is FNYEAQ. V was clipped by 1 base and J by 3 bases, with 6 bases between them. The CDR3 contains 14 residues. Here the CDR3 DNA reads TGTGCCAGCAGCTTAGAAGAACACACCGGGGAGCTGTTTTTT. It encodes CASSLEEHTGELFF.

The genes are TRBV2 and TRBJ1-6; TRBD1 is a possible D gene (5 bases). V lost 4 bases and J lost 10, with 11 bases in between. Germline V gene sequence: CDR1 SNHLY, CDR2 FYNNEI. The CDR3 has 13 amino acids. CDR3 residues: CASSGQRDSPLHF. CDR3 DNA: TGTGCCAGCAGTGGACAGAGGGACTCACCCCTCCACTTT.

V gene TRBV5-6 combines with J gene TRBJ2-7; 11 bases are shared with TRBD2. The CDR3 has 19 residues. CDR1 is SGHDT and CDR2 is YYEEEE in the germline V gene. J lost 0 bases, V lost 4 bases, and 15 bases had no gene match. The CDR3 spells CASSPLRGSGGAYSYEQYF. CDR3 DNA: TGTGCCAGCAGCCCATTGCGGGGTAGCGGGGGGGCGTACTCCTACGAGCAGTACTTC.

The J gene is TRBJ2-1, the V gene TRBV6-1; a weak D match, TRBD2 (5 bases). The CDR3 has 15 amino acids. Germline CDR1 reads MNHNS; CDR2 reads SASEGT. V lost 1 base to trimming and J lost 4 bases, with 11 bases between them. CDR3 DNA: TGTGCCAGCAGTGAAGAAGGGAGTCGGTACAATGAGCAGTTCTTC. It translates to CASSEEGSRYNEQFF.